This TCR beta chain was documented in a study of chemoradiotherapy in HPV16-positive cancers. Study-level results: Functional assays defining HPV-specific T cells used only two HPV16-positive patients.

The length of the CDR3 is 14 residues. V gave up 5 bases and J gave up 12 bases; unmatched junction bases: 15. The V gene's germline CDR1 is LNHNV and CDR2 YYDKDF (reference sequence). Comment on this clone: Its matching antigen is unknown.

Sequenced by immunoSEQ multiplex PCR; TCRdb stores in-frame clones only, minus some. The table has 10,000 or so clones, 80% to 85% seen once. The rearrangement joins TRBV15 to TRBJ1-1; TRBD1 matches at 7 bases. This clonotype was obtained from a human donor with HPV-associated anogenital cancer. The sequencing here drew on blood, taken from a patient who underwent chemoradiotherapy. Here the CDR3 DNA reads TGTGCCACCAGCGGGGTAAACAGGGGTGGAGGGTCTTTCTTT. Its protein product is CATSGVNRGGGSFF.